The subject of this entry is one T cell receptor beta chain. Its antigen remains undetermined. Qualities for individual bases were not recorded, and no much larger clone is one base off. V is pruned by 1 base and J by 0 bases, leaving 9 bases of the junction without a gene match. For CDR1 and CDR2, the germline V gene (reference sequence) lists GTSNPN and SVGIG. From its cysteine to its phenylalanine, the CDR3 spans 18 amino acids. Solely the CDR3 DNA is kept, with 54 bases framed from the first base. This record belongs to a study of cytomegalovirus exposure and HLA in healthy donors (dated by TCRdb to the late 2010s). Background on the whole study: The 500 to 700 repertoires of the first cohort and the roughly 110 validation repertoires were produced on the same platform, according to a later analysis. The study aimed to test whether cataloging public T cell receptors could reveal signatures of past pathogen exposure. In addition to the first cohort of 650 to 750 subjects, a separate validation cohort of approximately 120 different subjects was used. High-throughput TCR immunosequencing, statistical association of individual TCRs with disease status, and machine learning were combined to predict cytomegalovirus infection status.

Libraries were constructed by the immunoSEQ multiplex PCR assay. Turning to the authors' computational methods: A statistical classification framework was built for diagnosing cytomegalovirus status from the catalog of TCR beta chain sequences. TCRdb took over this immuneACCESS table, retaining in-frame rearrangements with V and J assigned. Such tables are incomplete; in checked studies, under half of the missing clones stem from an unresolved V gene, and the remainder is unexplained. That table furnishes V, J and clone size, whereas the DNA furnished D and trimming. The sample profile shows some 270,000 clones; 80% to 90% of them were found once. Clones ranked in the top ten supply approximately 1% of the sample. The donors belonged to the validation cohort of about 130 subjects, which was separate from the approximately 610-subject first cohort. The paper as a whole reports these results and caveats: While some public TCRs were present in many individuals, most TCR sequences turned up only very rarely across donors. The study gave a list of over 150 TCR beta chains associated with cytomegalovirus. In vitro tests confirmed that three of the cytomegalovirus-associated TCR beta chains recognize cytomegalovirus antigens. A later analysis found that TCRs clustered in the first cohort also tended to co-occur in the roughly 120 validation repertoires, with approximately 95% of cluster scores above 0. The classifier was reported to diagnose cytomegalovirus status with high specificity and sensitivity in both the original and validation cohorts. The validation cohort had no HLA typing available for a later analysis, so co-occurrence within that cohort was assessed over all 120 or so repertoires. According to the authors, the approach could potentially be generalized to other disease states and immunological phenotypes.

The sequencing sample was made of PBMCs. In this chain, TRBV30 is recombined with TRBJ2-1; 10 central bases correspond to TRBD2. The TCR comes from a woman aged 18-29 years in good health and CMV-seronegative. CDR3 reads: CAWSAPSGGSGSYNEQFF. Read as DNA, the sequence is TGTGCCTGGAGTGCCCCTAGCGGGGGTTCAGGCTCCTACAATGAGCAGTTCTTC.